This TCR beta chain came from a study of blood T cell repertoires in COVID-19. Whole-study context: Sample material is recorded as cDNA or gDNA derived from T cells, B-cell-depleted T cells, or PBMCs.

The method was immunoSEQ multiplex PCR; TCRdb's version includes in-frame clones alone and lacks a portion of them. The sample has under 150,000 clones; around four fifths are singletons. The germline CDR1 and CDR2 sequences are SGHVS and FQNEAQ. CDR3 size: 16 residues. The ends were cut back, 1 base at V and 7 bases at J, with 17 bases in the middle. This clone was seen a single time. The genes are TRBV7-8 and TRBJ1-5; D unclear. The clonotype was recovered from a man older than 75 with acute or convalescent COVID-19. The sample comprised peripheral blood. The CDR3 loop reads CASSLGSIVAQQPQHF. DNA of the CDR3: TGTGCCAGCAGCTTAGGTTCCATCGTGGCACAACAGCCCCAGCATTTT. The complete variable domain, with remaining parts taken from reference TRBV7-8 and TRBJ1-5, reads GAGVSQSPRYKVAKRGQDVALRCDPISGHVSLFWYQQALGQGPEFLTYFQNEAQLDKSGLPSDRFFAERPEGSVSTLKIQRTQQEDSAVYLCASSLGSIVAQQPQHFGDGTRLSIL.